This T cell receptor beta chain derives from a study of human T cells and chemical hapten exposure. At the level of the study: The scalp of each patient received a weekly diphenylcyclopropenone dose for the full roughly 24-week study. Per-sample TCR yield variability stemmed mainly from small pooled library volume differences. Once 0.01% DPC had been applied to the upper back by patch test, readings were taken at 6 days.

The CDR3 contains 14 residues. CDR1 is LGHDT, CDR2 YNNKEL, per germline (reference sequence). V was shortened by 0 bases and J by 4 bases, with 7 bases between the two germline ends. Time point given: pre-sensitization, week 0. The treatment is: therapeutic diphenylcyclopropenone sensitization with weekly scalp DPC. The template was total RNA from unfractionated whole blood. One entry per CDR3 protein, called by TCRdb with MiXCR from the RACE reads. The sample holds more than 250,000 distinct CDR3 sequences, approximately 7.5% seen once. V usage is TRBV3-1 and J usage is TRBJ2-1; D unclear. The clonotype originates from a man younger than 30 with alopecia areata. Some clones in this sample may be carry-over from other donors' samples. The source material was whole blood, sampled in connection with sensitization to the hapten diphenylcyclopropenone (DPC). CDR3 loop: CASSQELSYNEQFF. CDR3 coding DNA: TGTGCCAGCAGCCAAGAACTCAGTTACAATGAGCAGTTCTTC.